This T cell receptor (beta chain) was retrieved from a study of OX40 agonist ivuxolimab in advanced cancers. The V end lost 7 bases, the J end lost 10 bases, and 22 bases lay between the germline ends. The CDR3 has 15 residues. Germline values: CDR1 SNHLY, CDR2 FYNNEI. Profiling relied on immunoSEQ multiplex PCR, and the TCRdb table lists in-frame clones only, not all of them. The sample includes about 68,000 clones, 85% of them seen just once. The receptor was derived from an adult with an advanced solid tumor such as melanoma, head and neck, liver or kidney cancer. The rearrangement uses TRBV2 and TRBJ1-4; D is unclear. The sample in question was CD4+ or CD8+ T cells sorted from blood, obtained in a trial of the OX40 agonist ivuxolimab. This CDR3 is CASTKTDGGLGKLFF. The CDR3 region has the DNA TGTGCCAGCACAAAAACGGACGGCGGGTTAGGAAAACTGTTTTTT.